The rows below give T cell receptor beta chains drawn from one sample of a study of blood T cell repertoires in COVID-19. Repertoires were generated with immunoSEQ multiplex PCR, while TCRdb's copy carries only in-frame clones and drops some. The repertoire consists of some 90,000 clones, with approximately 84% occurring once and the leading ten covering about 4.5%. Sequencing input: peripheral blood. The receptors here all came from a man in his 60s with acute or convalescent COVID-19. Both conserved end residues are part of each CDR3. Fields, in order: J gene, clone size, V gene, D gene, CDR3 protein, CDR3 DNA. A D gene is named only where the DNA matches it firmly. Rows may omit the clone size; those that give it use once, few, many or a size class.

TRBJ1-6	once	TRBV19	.	CASSGQTLNSPLHF	TGTGCCAGTAGCGGTCAGACTTTAAATTCACCCCTCCACTTT
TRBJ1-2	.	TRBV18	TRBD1	CASSPPDRGLYGYTF	TGTGCCAGCTCACCCCCGGACAGGGGATTGTATGGCTACACCTTC
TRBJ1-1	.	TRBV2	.	CASSSDSLRMNTEAFF	TGTGCCAGCAGTTCCGACAGTTTGAGAATGAACACTGAAGCTTTCTTT
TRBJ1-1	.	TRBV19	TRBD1	CASSSIRTGTGAEAFF	TGTGCCAGTAGTAGCATAAGGACCGGGACAGGGGCTGAAGCTTTCTTT
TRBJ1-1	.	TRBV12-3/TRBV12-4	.	CASSFDIYTEAFF	TGTGCCAGCAGTTTCGACATTTACACTGAAGCTTTCTTT
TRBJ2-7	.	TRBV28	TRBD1	CASQKTGGIYEQYF	TGTGCCAGCCAGAAGACAGGGGGCATTTACGAGCAGTACTTC
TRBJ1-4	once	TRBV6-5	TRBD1	CASSYTQGAEKLFF	TGTGCCAGCAGTTACACCCAGGGGGCGGAAAAACTGTTTTTT
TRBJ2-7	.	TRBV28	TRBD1	CASSRDRDYSYEQYF	TGTGCCAGCAGCCGGGACAGAGACTACTCCTACGAGCAGTACTTC
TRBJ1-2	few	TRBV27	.	CASSSTPPGYTF	TGTGCCAGCAGTTCTACCCCTCCTGGCTACACCTTC
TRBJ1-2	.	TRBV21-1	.	CASSQGVGNYGYTF	TGTGCCAGCAGCCAGGGGGTTGGAAACTATGGCTACACCTTC
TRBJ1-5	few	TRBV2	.	CASSERSGNGPQHF	TGTGCCAGCAGTGAACGTAGTGGTAATGGGCCCCAGCATTTT
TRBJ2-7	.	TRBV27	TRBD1	CASSLVGTGAYEQYF	TGTGCCAGCAGTTTAGTAGGGACAGGGGCATACGAGCAGTACTTC
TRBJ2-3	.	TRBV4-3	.	CASSLERGTDTQYF	TGCGCCAGCAGCCTCGAGCGGGGCACAGATACGCAGTATTTT
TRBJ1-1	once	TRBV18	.	CASSSTGFGTEAFF	TGTGCCAGCTCGTCAACAGGGTTCGGCACTGAAGCTTTCTTT
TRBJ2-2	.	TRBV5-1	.	CASSYSGGTGELFF	TGCGCCAGCAGCTATTCAGGGGGGACCGGGGAGCTGTTTTTT
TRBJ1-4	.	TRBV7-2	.	CASSQGSKGEKLFF	TGTGCCAGCAGTCAGGGGTCAAAGGGTGAAAAACTGTTTTTT
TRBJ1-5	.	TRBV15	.	CATSREEGYSNQPQHF	TGTGCCACCAGCAGAGAGGAGGGGTATAGCAATCAGCCCCAGCATTTT
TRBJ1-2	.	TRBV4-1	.	CASSQDSYGYTF	TGCGCCAGCAGCCAAGACAGCTATGGCTACACCTTC
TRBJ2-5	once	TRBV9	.	CASSVGPGQQQETQYF	TGTGCCAGCAGCGTAGGTCCAGGACAGCAACAAGAGACCCAGTACTTC
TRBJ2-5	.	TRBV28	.	CASRPLGDTQETQYF	TGTGCCAGCAGACCTCTGGGGGACACACAAGAGACCCAGTACTTC
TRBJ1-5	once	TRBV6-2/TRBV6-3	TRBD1	CASSYTTGRNSNQPQHF	TGTGCCAGCAGTTACACGACAGGGCGAAATAGCAATCAGCCCCAGCATTTT
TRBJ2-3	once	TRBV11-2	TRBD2	CASSALAGGKDTQYF	TGTGCCAGCAGCGCGCTAGCGGGAGGGAAAGATACGCAGTATTTT
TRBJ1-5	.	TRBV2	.	CASRGTRGKDQPQHF	TGTGCCAGCAGGGGGACCCGGGGGAAGGATCAGCCCCAGCATTTT
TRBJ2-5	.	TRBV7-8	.	CASSLGGTQYF	TGTGCCAGCAGCTTAGGCGGGACCCAGTACTTC
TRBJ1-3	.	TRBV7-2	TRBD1	CASSRDRGVGNTIYF	TGTGCCAGCAGCCGCGACAGGGGGGTTGGGAACACCATATATTTT
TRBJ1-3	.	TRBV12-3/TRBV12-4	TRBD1	CASRGTVPVYF	TGTGCCAGCAGGGGGACAGTCCCTGTCTACTTT
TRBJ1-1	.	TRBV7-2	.	CASSLSPGVTEAFF	TGTGCCAGCAGCTTATCGCCCGGGGTCACTGAAGCTTTCTTT
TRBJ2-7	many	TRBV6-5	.	CASSSYRASEQYF	TGTGCCAGCAGCTCCTACAGGGCGAGCGAGCAGTACTTC
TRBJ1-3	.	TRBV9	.	CASSVEGQGGNTIYF	TGTGCCAGCAGCGTAGAGGGTCAGGGAGGAAACACCATATATTTT
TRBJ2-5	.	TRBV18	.	CASSSSSGETQYF	TGTGCCAGCTCATCTTCTTCAGGGGAGACCCAGTACTTC